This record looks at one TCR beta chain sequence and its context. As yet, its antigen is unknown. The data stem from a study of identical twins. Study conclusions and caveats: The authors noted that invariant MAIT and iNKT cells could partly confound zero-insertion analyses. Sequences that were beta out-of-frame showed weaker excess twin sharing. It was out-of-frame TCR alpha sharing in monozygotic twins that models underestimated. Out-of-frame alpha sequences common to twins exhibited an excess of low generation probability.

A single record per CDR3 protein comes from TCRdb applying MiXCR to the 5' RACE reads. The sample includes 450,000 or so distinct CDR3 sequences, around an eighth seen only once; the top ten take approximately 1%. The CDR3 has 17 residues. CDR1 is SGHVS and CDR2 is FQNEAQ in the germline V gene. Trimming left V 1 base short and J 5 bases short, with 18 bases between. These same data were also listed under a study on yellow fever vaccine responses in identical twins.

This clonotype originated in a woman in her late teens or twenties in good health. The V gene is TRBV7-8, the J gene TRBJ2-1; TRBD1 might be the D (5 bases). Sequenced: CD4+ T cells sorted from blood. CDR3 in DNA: TGTGCCAGCAGCTTAGGACAGAGCACTAAGACGCACAATGAGCAGTTCTTC. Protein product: CASSLGQSTKTHNEQFF.